The 9 T cell receptor beta chains in this list originate from one sample, sequenced in a study of CD8+ T cells in alopecia areata. It was cDNA, reverse transcribed from extracted RNA, that served as the sequencing template. The table came from immunoSEQ multiplex PCR; TCRdb's copy has only in-frame clones and leaves some out. Of some 120,000 clones listed, about 59% are singletons. Treatment here: oral pan-JAK inhibitor, 5-10 mg twice daily. Sequences were derived from CD4+ T cells sorted from blood, sampled at week 4, from a patient treated with tofacitinib. These receptor sequences come from a human donor with alopecia areata.

The chain carries TRBV29-1 and TRBJ1-5, with 11 bases identical to TRBD1. From germline, CDR1 is SQVTM and CDR2 ANQGSEA. Trimming cost V 4 bases and J 6 bases; bases outside gene matches: 2. This CDR3 region has 13 residues. CDR3 loop: CSVGTGGSQPQHF. Written as DNA, the CDR3 is TGCAGCGTTGGGACAGGGGGCAGTCAGCCCCAGCATTTT. Full variable domain (missing parts from reference TRBV29-1 and TRBJ1-5): SAVISQKPSRDICQRGTSLTIQCQVDSQVTMMFWYRQQPGQSLTLIATANQGSEATYESGFVIDKFPISRPNLTFSTLTVSNMSPEDSSIYLCSVGTGGSQPQHFGDGTRLSIL.

This clone was counted between two and nine times. CDR3 coding DNA: TGCGCCAGCAGCCCGGAGACGGGAGAGACCCAGTACTTC. Translation: CASSPETGETQYF. This sequence joins TRBV5-1 and TRBJ2-5, with no clear D. Germline V lookup: CDR1 SGHRS, CDR2 YFSETQ. There are 13 residues in the CDR3. The germline V and J ends were trimmed by 4 bases and 4 bases, with 11 bases remaining between them.

The chain is built from TRBV5-6 and TRBJ1-2; D perhaps matches TRBD1 (6 bases). CDR3 size: 15 residues. CDR1 is SGHDT, CDR2 YYEEEE, per germline. Trimming took 5 bases from V and 8 from J, leaving 22 bases between them. CDR3 region: CASRNLLGGPAGYTF. The DNA for the CDR3 is TGTGCCAGCAGGAATCTACTTGGGGGGCCGGCGGGCTACACCTTC.

This clone has just one count. The rearrangement joins TRBV7-7 to TRBJ2-3; no firm D call. V shed 1 base and J shed 2 bases, with 4 bases lying between them. The germline V gene encodes CDR1 SSHAT and CDR2 FNYEAQ (reference sequence). The length of the CDR3 is 13 residues. This chain's CDR3 is CASSLDATDTQYF. For the CDR3, the DNA is TGTGCCAGCAGCTTAGATGCCACAGATACGCAGTATTTT.

This clone was counted between two and nine times. The rearrangement links TRBV27 to TRBJ2-3, with a weak D call TRBD2 (6 bases). This CDR3 has 13 amino acids. CDR1 MNHEY and CDR2 SMNVEV come from the germline V gene (reference sequence). V was shortened by 2 bases and J by 5 bases, with 8 bases between the two germline ends. Here the CDR3 reads CASSLRRGDTQYF. The CDR3 coding sequence is TGTGCCAGCAGTTTACGGCGGGGAGATACGCAGTATTTT.

The chain links TRBV9 to TRBJ1-2; D uncertain. The CDR3 extends over 13 amino acids. V dropped 0 bases and J dropped 7 bases, with 10 bases sitting between them. From germline, CDR1 is SGDLS and CDR2 YYNGEE. Here the CDR3 DNA reads TGTGCCAGCAGCGTAGGGGGTACTGGTGGCTACACCTTC. Translated, it gives CASSVGGTGGYTF.

The CDR3 DNA reads TGTGCCTGGAAACTAGAGCGGGACTACGAGCAGTACTTC. Translated: CAWKLERDYEQYF. The rearrangement links TRBV30 to TRBJ2-7; 7 nucleotides align to TRBD2. Per the germline V gene, CDR1 is GTSNPN and CDR2 is SVGIG (reference sequence). The CDR3 totals 13 residues. V lost 4 bases to trimming and J lost 3 bases; unmatched junction nucleotides: 6.

The rearrangement uses TRBV28 and TRBJ2-7; 16 bases match TRBD2. Germline V gives CDR1 MDHEN, CDR2 SYDVKM. The CDR3 is 17 amino acids. V trimming: 2 bases; J trimming: 7 bases; junction bases outside the gene matches: 8. CDR3 sequence reads: CASSLEGLAGGPGEQYF. CDR3 coding DNA: TGTGCCAGCAGTTTAGAGGGACTAGCGGGAGGGCCGGGGGAGCAGTACTTC.

The chain combines TRBV7-2 with TRBJ2-7, with D tentatively TRBD2 (5 bases). Germline CDR1 is SGHTA and CDR2 is FQGNSA. Between the trimmed V and J ends, which lost 5 bases and 6 bases, there was a span of 14 bases. This CDR3 has 13 residues. Here the CDR3 DNA reads TGTGCCAGCAGCGCCGGACTCGCTTCCGAGCAGTACTTC. Its protein product is CASSAGLASEQYF.